These T cell receptor beta chains were read from a single sample in a study of T cells after yellow fever vaccination. TCRdb re-derived calls from the 5' RACE reads in MiXCR, one entry per CDR3 protein. The top ten hold more than 13% of the sample, which has approximately 550,000 distinct CDR3 sequences, approximately 13% seen once. Sequencing was performed on PBMCs, taken on the day of the yellow fever booster vaccination. These receptors were taken from a man aged 30 to 45 who received the YFV17D yellow fever vaccine. Each CDR3 is given with its conserved first and last residue. The D gene is left open where the match is weak.

CDR3: CSALGTSGRSTDTQYF; D: TRBD2; J: TRBJ2-3; V: TRBV20-1
CDR3: CASSTAMNTGELFF; D: -; J: TRBJ2-2; V: TRBV6-1
CDR3: CASSLTSGRGNEQYF; D: TRBD2; J: TRBJ2-7; V: TRBV3-1
CDR3: CASSLASGRTAYEQYF; D: TRBD2; J: TRBJ2-7; V: TRBV5-1
CDR3: CASSQGTVGETQYF; D: TRBD1; J: TRBJ2-5; V: TRBV12-3/TRBV12-4
CDR3: CASSQLRTSYNEQFF; D: TRBD2; J: TRBJ2-1; V: TRBV3-1
CDR3: CASSERGYTYNEQFF; D: -; J: TRBJ2-1; V: TRBV10-2
CDR3: CASSLDGSATDTQYF; D: -; J: TRBJ2-3; V: TRBV5-5
CDR3: CASSGDNYGYTF; D: -; J: TRBJ1-2; V: TRBV18
CDR3: CASRASRSSYNEQFF; D: -; J: TRBJ2-1; V: TRBV7-2
CDR3: CASSPPRAEAFF; D: -; J: TRBJ1-1; V: TRBV12-3/TRBV12-4
CDR3: CATSVNTGYQETQYF; D: -; J: TRBJ2-5; V: TRBV24-1
CDR3: CASSTGQSGAFF; D: -; J: TRBJ1-1; V: TRBV6-5
CDR3: CATSKGQGTQYF; D: -; J: TRBJ2-3; V: TRBV15
CDR3: CSAGLATNTGELFF; D: TRBD2; J: TRBJ2-2; V: TRBV29-1
CDR3: CATSDYGTSGNNEQFF; D: TRBD2; J: TRBJ2-1; V: TRBV24-1
CDR3: CSAAQGDTEAFF; D: -; J: TRBJ1-1; V: TRBV20-1
CDR3: CASRSSGRTTDTQYF; D: TRBD2; J: TRBJ2-3; V: TRBV5-1
CDR3: CASSQDMGNYGYTF; D: -; J: TRBJ1-2; V: TRBV3-1
CDR3: CASSFWMTETQYF; D: -; J: TRBJ2-5; V: TRBV7-6
CDR3: CASNIRGPGPAQYF; D: -; J: TRBJ2-3; V: TRBV21-1
CDR3: CASSLNRGRWEQYF; D: TRBD1; J: TRBJ2-7; V: TRBV5-6
CDR3: CARQARVSTDTQYF; D: -; J: TRBJ2-3; V: TRBV5-8
CDR3: CASSQVGERAKNIQYF; D: -; J: TRBJ2-4; V: TRBV4-3
CDR3: CASGRHALAGGPTGELFF; D: TRBD2; J: TRBJ2-2; V: TRBV12-5
CDR3: CAWDKTGWGDTQYF; D: TRBD1; J: TRBJ2-3; V: TRBV30
CDR3: CASSADRGRYIQYF; D: TRBD1; J: TRBJ2-4; V: TRBV14
CDR3: CASSGQGAYYGYTF; D: TRBD1; J: TRBJ1-2; V: TRBV12-3/TRBV12-4
CDR3: CASSLGGLVTEAFF; D: -; J: TRBJ1-1; V: TRBV5-1
CDR3: CASSIDGLRSSYNEQFF; D: -; J: TRBJ2-1; V: TRBV19
CDR3: CASSLGSSNEQFF; D: -; J: TRBJ2-1; V: TRBV7-7
CDR3: CSARGKPPYEQYF; D: -; J: TRBJ2-7; V: TRBV20-1
CDR3: CSARGGELEAFF; D: -; J: TRBJ1-1; V: TRBV20-1
CDR3: CATSDPSREPSSYNEQFF; D: -; J: TRBJ2-1; V: TRBV24-1
CDR3: CASSSVWGETQYF; D: -; J: TRBJ2-5; V: TRBV6-5
CDR3: CAISESGGRFYEQYF; D: -; J: TRBJ2-7; V: TRBV10-3
CDR3: CSAIMGIGELFF; D: -; J: TRBJ2-2; V: TRBV20-1
CDR3: CASSYRGQGGAYEQYF; D: TRBD1; J: TRBJ2-7; V: TRBV6-5
CDR3: CASSRNGELFF; D: -; J: TRBJ2-2; V: TRBV5-1
CDR3: CASSPRTGPYTGELFF; D: TRBD1; J: TRBJ2-2; V: TRBV7-9
CDR3: CASSLQGALTGELFF; D: TRBD1; J: TRBJ2-2; V: TRBV28
CDR3: CASSLDSTLGSGDTQYF; D: -; J: TRBJ2-3; V: TRBV11-2
CDR3: CASSFSSTSNYEQYF; D: -; J: TRBJ2-7; V: TRBV5-1
CDR3: CASREREYYDEQFF; D: TRBD2; J: TRBJ2-1; V: TRBV12-3/TRBV12-4
CDR3: CASGSLWVDTQYF; D: -; J: TRBJ2-3; V: TRBV12-5
CDR3: CASSQDAGHVLNEQFF; D: -; J: TRBJ2-1; V: TRBV14
CDR3: CASSVQSPLEQYF; D: -; J: TRBJ2-7; V: TRBV7-9
CDR3: CADGLTSGEQYF; D: -; J: TRBJ2-7; V: TRBV2
CDR3: CASSLGDRPHTQYF; D: -; J: TRBJ2-3; V: TRBV7-2
CDR3: CASSAQRGNQPQHF; D: -; J: TRBJ1-5; V: TRBV6-4
CDR3: CASTTGFLQYQETQYF; D: -; J: TRBJ2-5; V: TRBV2
CDR3: CSVGQLLAEAFF; D: -; J: TRBJ1-1; V: TRBV29-1
CDR3: CASSLVDRAKNIQYF; D: -; J: TRBJ2-4; V: TRBV7-2